What follows describes a single TCR beta chain. Assay used: immunoSEQ multiplex PCR; TCRdb lists only in-frame clones, some missing. The sample yields 110,000 to 150,000 clones, over 80% seen once. This entry belongs to a study of blood T cell repertoires in COVID-19. CDR1 is KGHSH and CDR2 is LQKENI in the germline V gene. Trimming removed 3 bases at V and 5 bases at J, with 13 bases between. The CDR3 extends over 14 amino acids. The chain joins TRBV18 to TRBJ2-5, with D possibly matching TRBD1 (6 bases). Sequencing was carried out using peripheral blood. This receptor was identified in a human donor in a cohort sampled during active COVID-19. CDR3 DNA sequence: TGTGCCAGCTCACCCGCGACAGGCGCGGAGACCCAGTACTTC. It yields the protein CASSPATGAETQYF.